Here is one T cell receptor beta chain with its context. This CDR3 comprises 16 residues. J was trimmed by 6 bases and V by 0 bases; bases with no gene match: 8. CDR1 is SGHTA and CDR2 is FQGNSA in the germline V gene. This specimen belongs to a study of T cell changes during pregnancy in multiple sclerosis. Profiling relied on immunoSEQ multiplex PCR, and the TCRdb table lists in-frame clones only, not all of them. The repertoire includes about 77,000 clones, 70% to 90% of them detected once, and under 2.5% sits in the top ten. This TCR was sampled from a female donor with multiple sclerosis, enrolled in a pregnancy study. This chain uses TRBV7-2 with TRBJ1-1; 9 nucleotides agree with TRBD1. This sample comprised peripheral blood, obtained before pregnancy. The CDR3 reads CASSLAWGTGFAEAFF. DNA for the CDR3: TGTGCCAGCAGCTTAGCATGGGGGACAGGGTTTGCTGAAGCTTTCTTT.